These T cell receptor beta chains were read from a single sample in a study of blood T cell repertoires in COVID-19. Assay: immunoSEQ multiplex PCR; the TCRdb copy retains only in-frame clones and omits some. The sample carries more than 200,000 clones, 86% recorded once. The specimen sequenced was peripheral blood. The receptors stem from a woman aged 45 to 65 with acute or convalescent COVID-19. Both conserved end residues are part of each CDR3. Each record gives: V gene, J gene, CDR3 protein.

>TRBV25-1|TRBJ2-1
CASGSGLAAGGQFF
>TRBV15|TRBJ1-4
CATSRDVPGGNSDEKLFF
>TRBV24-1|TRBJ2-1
CATSDRTTSGSHNEQFF
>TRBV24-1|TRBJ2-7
CATSDSRTSGRAYYEQYF
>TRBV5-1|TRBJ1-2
CASSLTDYGYTF
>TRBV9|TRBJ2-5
CASSVPSEHGETQYF
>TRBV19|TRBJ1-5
CASSIGGFQPQHF
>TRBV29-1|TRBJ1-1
CSVEARDRGDAEAFF
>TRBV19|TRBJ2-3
CASSQAGGLVDTQYF
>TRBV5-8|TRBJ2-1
CASSRRLNEQFF
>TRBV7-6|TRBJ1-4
CASSLGAPGRPTNEKLFF
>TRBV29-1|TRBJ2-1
CSVEGLAGVSDEQFF
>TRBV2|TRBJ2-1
CASRKNPGLAGGSSYNEQFF
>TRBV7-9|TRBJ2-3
CASSSHSGGANTQYF
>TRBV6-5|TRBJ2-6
CASSRTGTGANVLTF
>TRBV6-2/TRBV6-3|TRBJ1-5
CASSRGRRGQNQPQHF
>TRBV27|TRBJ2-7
CASSGPSGGLYEQYF
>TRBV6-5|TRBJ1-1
CASSYARVSEAFF
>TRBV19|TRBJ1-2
CASSIIPQGRDGYTF
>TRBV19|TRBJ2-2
CASSIGPGVEAGELFF
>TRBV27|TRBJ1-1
CASTPGTGRTEAFF
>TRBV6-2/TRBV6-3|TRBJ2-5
CASSALQETQYF